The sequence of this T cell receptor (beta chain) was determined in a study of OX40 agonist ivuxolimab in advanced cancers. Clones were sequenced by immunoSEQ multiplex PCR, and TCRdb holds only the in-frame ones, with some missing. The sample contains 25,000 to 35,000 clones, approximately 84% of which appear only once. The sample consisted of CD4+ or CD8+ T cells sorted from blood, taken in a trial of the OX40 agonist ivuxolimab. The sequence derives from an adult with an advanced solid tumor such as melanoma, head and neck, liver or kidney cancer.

CDR3: CASSIVAGPPETQYF. In DNA form, the CDR3 reads TGTGCCAGTAGTATAGTCGCGGGTCCCCCGGAGACCCAGTACTTC. V gene TRBV19 combines with J gene TRBJ2-5; D is perhaps TRBD2 (5 bases). This CDR3 has 15 residues. Trimming stripped 1 base from V and 5 bases from J, with 14 bases between. CDR1 is LNHDA and CDR2 is SQIVND in the germline V gene (reference sequence). Complete variable domain (other parts from reference TRBV19 and TRBJ2-5): DGGITQSPKYLFRKEGQNVTLSCEQNLNHDAMYWYRQDPGQGLRLIYYSQIVNDFQKGDIAEGYSVSREKKESFPLTVTSAQKNPTAFYLCASSIVAGPPETQYFGPGTRLLVL.